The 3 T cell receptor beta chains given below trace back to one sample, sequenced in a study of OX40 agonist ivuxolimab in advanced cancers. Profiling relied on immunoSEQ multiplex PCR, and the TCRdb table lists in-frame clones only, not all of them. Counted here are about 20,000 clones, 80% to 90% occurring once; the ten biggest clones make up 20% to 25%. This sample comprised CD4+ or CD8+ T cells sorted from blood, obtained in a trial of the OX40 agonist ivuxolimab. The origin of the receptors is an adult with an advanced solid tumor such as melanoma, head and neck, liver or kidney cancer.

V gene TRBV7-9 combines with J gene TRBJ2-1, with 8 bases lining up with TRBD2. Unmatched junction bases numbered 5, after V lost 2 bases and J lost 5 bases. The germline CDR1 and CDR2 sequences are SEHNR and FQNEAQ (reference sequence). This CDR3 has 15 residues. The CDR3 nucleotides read TGTGCCAGCAGCTTAACCCTAGCGGGCCACAATGAGCAGTTCTTC. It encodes CASSLTLAGHNEQFF.

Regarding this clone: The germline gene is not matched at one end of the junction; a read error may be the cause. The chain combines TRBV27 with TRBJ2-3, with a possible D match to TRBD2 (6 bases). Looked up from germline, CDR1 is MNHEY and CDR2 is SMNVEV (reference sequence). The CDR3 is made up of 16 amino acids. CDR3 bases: TGTGCCAACAGTTTTACGGGAGTAAGTGGAACAGATACGCAGTATTTT. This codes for CANSFTGVSGTDTQYF.

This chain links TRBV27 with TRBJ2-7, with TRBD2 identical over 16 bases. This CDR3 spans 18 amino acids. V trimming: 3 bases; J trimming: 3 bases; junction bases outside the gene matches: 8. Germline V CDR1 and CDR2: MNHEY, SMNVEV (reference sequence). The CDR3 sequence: CASSLRGLAGGWGYEQYF. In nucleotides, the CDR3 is TGTGCCAGCAGTTTGCGGGGACTAGCGGGAGGGTGGGGCTACGAGCAGTACTTC.